These 26 T cell receptor beta chains were sequenced from one sample in a study of T cell responses to AZD1222 COVID-19 vaccine. Clones were sequenced by immunoSEQ multiplex PCR, and TCRdb holds only the in-frame ones, with some missing. The sample contains more than 100,000 clones, around 91% of which appear only once. This material consisted of peripheral blood, taken on day 0 of AZD1222 vaccination. The source is an adult in good health.

This clone was seen a single time. The J gene is TRBJ2-1, the V gene TRBV18, with 11 nucleotides matching TRBD2. The CDR3 covers 15 residues. Germline trimming cut 4 bases from V and 7 bases from J; bases unmatched to any gene: 6. Germline CDR1 is KGHSH and CDR2 is LQKENI. CDR3 region: CASSLWTSGQNEQFF. In DNA form, the CDR3 reads TGTGCCAGCTCACTCTGGACTAGCGGGCAGAATGAGCAGTTCTTC.

The chain links TRBV4-1 to TRBJ1-2; tentatively, D is TRBD1 (5 bases). The CDR3 has 17 residues. Per the germline V gene, CDR1 is MGHRA and CDR2 is YSYEKL. The V and J ends lost 2 bases and 2 bases respectively, with 18 bases between them. In nucleotides, the CDR3 is TGCGCCAGCAGCCAACCCCCCGGGTCGGGGCCCAACTATGGCTACACCTTC. This sequence encodes CASSQPPGSGPNYGYTF.

This sequence joins TRBV5-4 and TRBJ2-5; D is unresolved. The CDR3 sequence is 14 residues long. Germline CDR1 reads SGHNT; CDR2 reads YYREEE (reference sequence). The ends were cut back, 3 bases at V and 0 bases at J, with 9 bases in the middle. CDR3 nucleotides: TGTGCCAGCAGCTCGGGCGGTGACCAAGAGACCCAGTACTTC. Protein product: CASSSGGDQETQYF.

This chain links TRBV27 with TRBJ2-7, with D tentatively TRBD1 (6 bases). V lost 4 bases and J lost 2, with 12 bases in between. This CDR3 has 14 amino acids. Germline V gives CDR1 MNHEY, CDR2 SMNVEV (reference sequence). CDR3 amino acids: CASSSVDRTYEQYF. The CDR3 region has the DNA TGTGCCAGCAGTTCGGTAGACAGGACCTACGAGCAGTACTTC.

The chain uses TRBV28 and TRBJ1-2; perhaps TRBD1 as D (5 bases). Germline V CDR1 and CDR2: MDHEN, SYDVKM. CDR3 size: 12 residues. Trimming stripped 6 bases from V and 5 bases from J, with 10 bases between. The DNA for the CDR3 is TGTGCCAGCAGGGGACCGCTATATGGCTACACCTTC. This gives the protein CASRGPLYGYTF.

V gene TRBV7-8 combines with J gene TRBJ2-7; 8 bases agree with TRBD1. Per germline, CDR1 SGHVS and CDR2 FQNEAQ. V lost 1 base to trimming and J lost 6 bases; unmatched junction nucleotides: 8. The CDR3 has 15 amino acids. DNA of the CDR3: TGTGCCAGCAGCTTAGAGGGCAGGGGGCGGGGCGAGCAGTACTTC. Protein sequence: CASSLEGRGRGEQYF.

The CDR3, as DNA: TGTGCCAGCAGTTTTGGGACCTATCAGCCCCAGCATTTT. Encoded protein: CASSFGTYQPQHF. V is TRBV12-3 or TRBV12-4 and J is TRBJ1-5; D perhaps matches TRBD1 (5 bases). V was pared by 3 bases and J by 5 bases, with 8 bases between. This CDR3 is built from 13 residues.

The chain recombines TRBV18 with TRBJ2-7; 8 nucleotides line up with TRBD1. J gave up 2 bases and V 4 bases, and 7 bases lay outside the gene matches. Germline V gives CDR1 KGHSH, CDR2 LQKENI. This CDR3 contains 15 residues. CDR3 nucleotides: TGTGCCAGCTCACGGGACAGGCAAAACCCCTACGAGCAGTACTTC. Residues: CASSRDRQNPYEQYF.

This chain links TRBV7-9 with TRBJ1-4; D unresolved. The CDR3 is made up of 12 amino acids. Trimming took 5 bases from V and 8 from J, leaving 9 bases between them. Germline CDR1 is SEHNR and CDR2 is FQNEAQ (reference sequence). CDR3 amino acids: CASSRPGEKLFF. CDR3 DNA: TGTGCCAGCAGCCGACCGGGCGAAAAACTGTTTTTT.

The CDR3 bases are TGTGCCAGCAGTTTAGGGTCTTTCCTTCCCGGGGAGCTGTTTTTT. Its protein is CASSLGSFLPGELFF. The chain recombines TRBV27 with TRBJ2-2, with unresolved D. The V gene's germline CDR1 is MNHEY and CDR2 SMNVEV (reference sequence). The CDR3 consists of 15 residues. Trimming cost V 2 bases and J 6 bases, with 13 bases left between them.

J is TRBJ2-7 and V is TRBV2; D gene unclear. The CDR3 contains 12 residues. The V and J ends lost 6 bases and 2 bases respectively, with 8 bases between them. The germline V gene encodes CDR1 SNHLY and CDR2 FYNNEI. In DNA form, the CDR3 reads TGTGCCAGCAGGATGACACCCTACGAGCAGTACTTC. It yields the protein CASRMTPYEQYF.

V gene TRBV27 combines with J gene TRBJ1-4; D is possibly TRBD1 (5 bases). Germline V gives CDR1 MNHEY, CDR2 SMNVEV (reference sequence). V shed 6 bases and J shed 5 bases, with 16 bases lying between them. CDR3 size: 15 residues. CDR3 bases: TGTGCCAGCAGAATCGGGACCCCTCGGAATGAAAAACTGTTTTTT. Translating gives CASRIGTPRNEKLFF.

CDR3 sequence (DNA): TGTGCCATCAACCGGACAGGGAACACTGAAGCTTTCTTT. As protein: CAINRTGNTEAFF. The chain has TRBV10-3 and TRBJ1-1, with 7 bases fitting TRBD1. V dropped 7 bases and J dropped 1; count of bases not matched to a gene: 3. Germline CDR1 ENHRY, CDR2 SYGVKD. The CDR3 covers 13 residues.

V usage is TRBV4-1 and J usage is TRBJ1-6, with a tentative D call TRBD1 (5 bases). Looked up from germline, CDR1 is MGHRA and CDR2 is YSYEKL. V was shortened by 3 bases and J by 5 bases, with 23 bases between the two germline ends. The CDR3 is made up of 19 amino acids. In nucleotides, the CDR3 is TGCGCCAGCAGCCAGAGGATTCGGGGCAATACGGCAGATAATTCACCCCTCCACTTT. Its protein product is CASSQRIRGNTADNSPLHF.

The chain has TRBV7-2 and TRBJ1-3; D unresolved. The CDR3 consists of 16 residues. Germline V gene data show CDR1 as SGHTA and CDR2 as FQGNSA. V shed 10 bases and J shed 4 bases, with 23 bases lying between them. In DNA, the CDR3 is TGTGCCACCAGTAAGGACTTGGCTGGGTTCGGAAACACCATATATTTT. Translating it yields CATSKDLAGFGNTIYF.

This chain connects TRBV6-5 to TRBJ1-5; the D gene is possibly TRBD1 (5 bases). The CDR3 is 15 amino acids. Germline CDR1 and CDR2: MNHEY and SVGAGI. V was shortened by 8 bases and J by 0 bases, with 14 bases between the two germline ends. CDR3 residues: CASWGRGYSNQPQHF. In nucleotides, the CDR3 is TGTGCCAGCTGGGGTCGGGGGTATAGCAATCAGCCCCAGCATTTT.

The chain is built from TRBV27 and TRBJ2-1; 10 bases map to TRBD2. The J segment lost 10 bases and the V segment lost 3 bases, leaving 9 bases of the junction unmatched. The germline V gene has CDR1 MNHEY and CDR2 SMNVEV (reference sequence). The CDR3 extends over 15 amino acids. The CDR3 protein is CASSFASGGAGEQFF. CDR3 nucleotide sequence: TGTGCCAGCAGTTTTGCCAGCGGGGGGGCAGGGGAGCAGTTCTTC.

This clone was recorded a few times. The chain uses TRBV20-1 and TRBJ2-1, with D perhaps matching TRBD2 (5 bases). Germline-derived CDR1 and CDR2 are DFQATT and SNEGSKA (reference sequence). This CDR3 is built from 11 residues. V lost 6 bases, J lost 6 bases, and 9 bases lay in between. For the CDR3, the DNA is TGCAGTGCCCGCCGGGGCAATGAGCAGTTCTTC. Translated: CSARRGNEQFF.

The chain uses TRBV29-1 and TRBJ1-2; TRBD1 matches 10 bases. The CDR3 has 15 amino acids. With 5 bases clipped from V and 1 base from J, the junction kept 7 bases outside the gene matches. Germline CDR1 and CDR2: SQVTM and ANQGSEA. The CDR3 nucleotides are TGCAGCGTTCCCGGGACAGGGGACATTAACTATGGCTACACCTTC. This translates into CSVPGTGDINYGYTF.

This chain uses TRBV6-2 or TRBV6-3 with TRBJ1-4; D unresolved. Trimming pared 5 bases from V and 5 bases from J, leaving 12 bases between. In germline, CDR1 is MNHEY, CDR2 SVGEGT. The CDR3 is 14 amino acids. In DNA form, the CDR3 reads TGTGCCAGCAGTCCCTTAAGGTCAAATGAAAAACTGTTTTTT. Translation: CASSPLRSNEKLFF.

This chain connects TRBV10-1 to TRBJ2-1; D might be TRBD1 (6 bases). This CDR3 comprises 12 residues. V lost 4 bases to trimming and J lost 7 bases, with 8 bases between them. CDR1 is WNHNN, CDR2 SYGVQD, per germline (reference sequence). Here the CDR3 DNA reads TGCGCCAGCAGTGGACAGGCAAATGAGCAGTTCTTC. The encoded protein is CASSGQANEQFF.

The chain recombines TRBV5-1 with TRBJ2-3; D is unclear. This CDR3 is 13 amino acids long. The V gene lost 3 bases and the J gene lost 1 base, with 6 bases spanning the gap. From germline, CDR1 is SGHRS and CDR2 YFSETQ. Here the CDR3 DNA reads TGCGCCAGCAGCTCGGACGGCACAGATACGCAGTATTTT. This translates into CASSSDGTDTQYF.

This chain links TRBV10-3 with TRBJ2-5; TRBD1 might be the D (5 bases). CDR3 length: 15 residues. Germline V gene data show CDR1 as ENHRY and CDR2 as SYGVKD. Trimming removed 2 bases from V and 5 bases from J, with 15 bases in between. CDR3 coding DNA: TGTGCCATCAGTGAGGCCTCAGGGATGGGGGAGACCCAGTACTTC. As protein: CAISEASGMGETQYF.

This chain uses TRBV14 with TRBJ1-2; TRBD1 aligns across 8 bases. Germline V gene data show CDR1 as SGHDN and CDR2 as FVKESK. This CDR3 has 15 amino acids. The V segment lost 0 bases and the J segment 8 bases; nucleotides outside the gene matches: 8. CDR3 nucleotide sequence: TGTGCCAGCAGCCAAGAACGAACAGGGGGTGGAGGCTACACCTTC. Amino acid sequence: CASSQERTGGGGYTF.

The rearrangement joins TRBV7-8 to TRBJ1-5, with 8 bases that match TRBD1. Losses at the gene ends were 1 base for V and 6 bases for J; bases not matched to a gene: 8. Germline CDR1 is SGHVS and CDR2 is FQNEAQ. CDR3 length: 16 amino acids. Here the CDR3 reads CASSLGAAGGTQPQHF. The DNA for the CDR3 is TGTGCCAGCAGCTTAGGGGCGGCAGGGGGCACTCAGCCCCAGCATTTT.

This clone was recorded once. This chain connects TRBV4-1 to TRBJ1-1; D unresolved. This CDR3 region has 14 residues. Germline V gene data show CDR1 as MGHRA and CDR2 as YSYEKL. Trimming stripped 1 base from V and 0 bases from J, with 6 bases between. CDR3 residues: CASSQVTMNTEAFF. The CDR3 DNA sequence: TGCGCCAGCAGCCAAGTCACCATGAACACTGAAGCTTTCTTT.